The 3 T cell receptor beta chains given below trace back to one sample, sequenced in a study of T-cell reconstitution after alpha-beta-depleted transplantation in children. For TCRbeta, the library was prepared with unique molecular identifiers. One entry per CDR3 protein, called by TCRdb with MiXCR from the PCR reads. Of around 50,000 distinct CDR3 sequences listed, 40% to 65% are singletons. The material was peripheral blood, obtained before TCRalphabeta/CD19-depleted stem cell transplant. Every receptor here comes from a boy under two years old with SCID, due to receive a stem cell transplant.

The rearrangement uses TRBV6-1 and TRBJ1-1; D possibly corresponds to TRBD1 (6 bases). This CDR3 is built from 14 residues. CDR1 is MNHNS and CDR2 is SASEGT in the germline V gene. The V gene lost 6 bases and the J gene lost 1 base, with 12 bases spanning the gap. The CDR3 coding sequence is TGTGCCAGCAGAAGACAGGATTCGAACACTGAAGCTTTCTTT. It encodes CASRRQDSNTEAFF.

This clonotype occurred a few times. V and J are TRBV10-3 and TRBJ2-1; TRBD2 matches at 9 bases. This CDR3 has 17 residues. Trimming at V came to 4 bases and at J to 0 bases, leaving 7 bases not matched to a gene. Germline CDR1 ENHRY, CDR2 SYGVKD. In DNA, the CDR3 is TGTGCCATCAGTGGGCCTAGCGGGGTTCCCTCCTACAATGAGCAGTTCTTC. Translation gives CAISGPSGVPSYNEQFF.

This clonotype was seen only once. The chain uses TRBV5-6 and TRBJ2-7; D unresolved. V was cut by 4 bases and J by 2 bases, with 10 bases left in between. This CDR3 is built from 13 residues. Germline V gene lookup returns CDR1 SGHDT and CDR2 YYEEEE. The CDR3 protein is CASSDQFAYEQYF. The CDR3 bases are TGTGCCAGCAGCGACCAGTTTGCCTACGAGCAGTACTTC. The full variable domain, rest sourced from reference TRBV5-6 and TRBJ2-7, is DAGVTQSPTHLIKTRGQQVTLRCSPKSGHDTVSWYQQALGQGPQFIFQYYEEEERQRGNFPDRFSGHQFPNYSSELNVNALLLGDSALYLCASSDQFAYEQYFGPGTRLTVT.